Reported below is one T cell receptor beta chain. Its antigen is unidentified. The data originate from a study of T cell responses to AZD1222 COVID-19 vaccine. Study-wide results and limits: Nearly half of spike-specific TCRs reportedly go after variant regions that carry no mutations.

Here immunoSEQ multiplex PCR was the method, and the copy in TCRdb shows in-frame clones only, minus some. In the table there are 150,000 to 200,000 clones, 85% to 95% of which are singletons. V gave up 4 bases and J gave up 4 bases; unmatched junction bases: 6. CDR3 length: 15 residues. Germline V CDR1 and CDR2: LNHDA, SQIVND (reference sequence). The rearrangement joins TRBV19 to TRBJ2-3, with 9 bases identical to TRBD1. The sample in question was peripheral blood, obtained on day 0 of AZD1222 vaccination. The origin of this receptor is an adult in good health. The CDR3 protein is CASSSGTGFADTQYF. The CDR3 bases are TGTGCCAGTAGTAGCGGGACAGGGTTTGCAGATACGCAGTATTTT.